What follows describes a single TCR beta chain. The data were taken from a study of cytomegalovirus exposure and HLA in healthy donors. Study summary: Counted in an early data release were roughly 87 million unique TCRs from HLA-typed donors.

Germline CDR1 is LNHDA and CDR2 is SQIVND (reference sequence). This CDR3 comprises 14 residues. The junction had 8 bases not matched to a gene; V was cut back by 5 bases and J by 10 bases. A multiplex PCR was run with 60 Vbeta primers and 13 Jbeta primers. Sequencing used immunoSEQ multiplex PCR; TCRdb keeps in-frame clones, though not all of them. The table lists tens of thousands of clones. The TCR comes from a woman in her thirties or forties in good health and CMV-seronegative. The V call is TRBV19, the J call TRBJ2-6; 7 bases align to TRBD1. Sequencing was performed on PBMCs. The CDR3 nucleotides read TGTGCCAGTAGTGGCCCCGGGACAGTTAACGTCCTGACTTTC. Its protein product is CASSGPGTVNVLTF.